What follows is one T cell receptor (beta chain) and its context. This specimen belongs to a study of blood T cell repertoires in COVID-19. Clones were read by immunoSEQ multiplex PCR, and TCRdb kept only the in-frame ones, dropping some. The table shows a few hundred thousand clones, with approximately 87% occurring only once. The CDR3 is made up of 13 amino acids. The V end was cut by 5 bases, the J end by 8 bases, with 15 bases between. Germline V gives CDR1 SGHAT, CDR2 FQNNGV. This chain uses TRBV11-2 with TRBJ1-2, with D unresolved. The sequence came from a woman in her 50s with active or convalescent COVID-19. Sequencing was performed on peripheral blood. CDR3 in DNA: TGTGCCAGCAGCCCCCGGACTCGATTCGGCTACACCTTC. Its translation: CASSPRTRFGYTF.